This T cell receptor (beta chain) was sequenced for a study of OX40 agonist ivuxolimab in advanced cancers. Whole-study context: The eligibility criteria allowed prior anti-PD-1, anti-PD-L1 or anti-CTLA-4 therapy, and about 40% had some. Regarding the study as a whole: There were, on average, more expanded clones in CD8+ T cells than in CD4+.

Regarding this clone: Its specificity is unknown.

Patients were ineligible given autoimmune disease history or systemic immunosuppression. Baseline was the first blood sampling point, followed by cycle 4 day 1 and cycle 7 day 1. Trimming left V 5 bases short and J 2 bases short, with 5 bases between. Germline assignment: CDR1 SGHVS and CDR2 FNYEAQ. The CDR3 consists of 12 residues. Profiled with immunoSEQ multiplex PCR; TCRdb holds only in-frame clones, not every one. The sample lists some 99,000 clones; roughly 94% were seen once. The V call is TRBV7-6, the J call TRBJ2-3; D is unresolved. The clonotype was recovered from an adult with an advanced solid tumor such as melanoma, head and neck, liver or kidney cancer. The sequenced sample was CD4+ or CD8+ T cells sorted from blood, obtained in a trial of the OX40 agonist ivuxolimab. The CDR3 DNA follows: TGTGCCAGCAGCCCGTACACAGATACGCAGTATTTT. Its translation: CASSPYTDTQYF.